A selection of T cell receptor beta chains follows, all from one sample in a study of Ad26.COV2.S vaccination and SARS-CoV-2 variants. Method: immunoSEQ multiplex PCR; TCRdb's copy keeps in-frame clones and lacks some. The table records around 100,000 clones, roughly 75% of them present only once. Here the sequenced sample was peripheral blood, taken after recovery from COVID-19. The receptors here all came from a human donor who had recovered from COVID-19. Each CDR3 is given with its conserved first and last residue.

J	V	CDR3
TRBJ2-3	TRBV5-6	CASSLTYGGTDTQYF
TRBJ2-3	TRBV10-3	CAISGSGDTDTQYF
TRBJ2-7	TRBV30	CACSNLLSSYEQYF
TRBJ1-2	TRBV3-1/TRBV3-2	CASSQDGGGLVGYTF
TRBJ2-5	TRBV21-1	CASSTMDREETQYF
TRBJ2-3	TRBV7-9	CASSPTPLPGTDTQYF
TRBJ1-4	TRBV12-3/TRBV12-4	CASSFRGEKLFF
TRBJ2-1	TRBV19	CASSAGTGPYNEQFF
TRBJ2-3	TRBV10-1	CASSEWSSGVGTDTQYF
TRBJ1-3	TRBV4-2	CASSQGRLVSGDGNTIYF
TRBJ2-1	TRBV7-9	CASSSTNEQFF
TRBJ2-2	TRBV19	CASSHQNTGELFF
TRBJ1-2	TRBV27	CASSRKTGPTLGGYTF
TRBJ1-2	TRBV6-5	CASRRDRDYGYTF
TRBJ1-1	TRBV6-5	CASSAVAGQNTEAFF
TRBJ2-3	TRBV27	CASSLGGGNTDTQYF
TRBJ2-1	TRBV14	CASSQARQIAYNEQFF
TRBJ2-3	TRBV24-1	CATSDVGLASDTQYF
TRBJ2-7	TRBV24-1	CATSDGSSYEQYF
TRBJ2-6	TRBV7-2	CASSVRSSGANVLTF
TRBJ2-1	TRBV7-9	CASSSENEQFF
TRBJ2-1	TRBV7-2	CASSLVDSLYNEQFF
TRBJ2-5	TRBV6-5	CASSYGGGIKETQYF
TRBJ1-6	TRBV6-1	CASSDGGVWNSPLHF
TRBJ1-6	TRBV7-9	CASSTGTDNSPLHF
TRBJ1-1	TRBV6-5	CASRTGLDTEAFF
TRBJ2-5	TRBV19	CASSATGVKETQYF
TRBJ2-3	TRBV19	CASSIASGGADTQYF